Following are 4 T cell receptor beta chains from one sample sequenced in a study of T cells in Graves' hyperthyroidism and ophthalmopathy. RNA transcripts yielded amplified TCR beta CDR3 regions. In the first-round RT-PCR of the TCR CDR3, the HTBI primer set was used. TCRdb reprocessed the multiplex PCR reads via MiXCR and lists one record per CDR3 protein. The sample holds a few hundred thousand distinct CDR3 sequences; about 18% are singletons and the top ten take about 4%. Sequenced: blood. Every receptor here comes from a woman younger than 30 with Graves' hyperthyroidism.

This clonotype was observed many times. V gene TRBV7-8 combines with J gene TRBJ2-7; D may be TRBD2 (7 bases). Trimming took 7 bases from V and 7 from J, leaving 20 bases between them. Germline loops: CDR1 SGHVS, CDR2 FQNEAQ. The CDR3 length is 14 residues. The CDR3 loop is CASTPKRGEGEQYF. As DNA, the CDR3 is TGTGCCAGCACTCCTAAAAGGGGGGAGGGGGAGCAGTACTTC.

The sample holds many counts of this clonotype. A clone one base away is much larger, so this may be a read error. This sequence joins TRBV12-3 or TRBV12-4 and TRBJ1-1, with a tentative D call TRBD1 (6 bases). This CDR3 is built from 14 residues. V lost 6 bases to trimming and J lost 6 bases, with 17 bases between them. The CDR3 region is CASRGGMRGAEAFF. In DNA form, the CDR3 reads TGTGCCAGCAGAGGGGGTATGCGGGGCGCTGAAGCTTTCTTT.

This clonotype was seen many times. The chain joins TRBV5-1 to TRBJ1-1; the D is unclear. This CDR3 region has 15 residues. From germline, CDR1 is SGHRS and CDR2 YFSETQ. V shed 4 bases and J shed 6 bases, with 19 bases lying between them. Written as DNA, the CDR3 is TGCGCCAGCAGCCCAAAGACCCCACAACCCGCTGAAGCTTTCTTT. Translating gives CASSPKTPQPAEAFF.

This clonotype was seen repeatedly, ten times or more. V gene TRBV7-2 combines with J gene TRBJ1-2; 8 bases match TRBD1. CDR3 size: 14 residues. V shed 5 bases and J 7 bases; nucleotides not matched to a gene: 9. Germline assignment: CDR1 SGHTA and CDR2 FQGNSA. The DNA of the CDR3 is TGTGCCAGCAGCCTGGACAGGGAGATCGGTGGCTACACCTTC. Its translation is CASSLDREIGGYTF.